The clone carrying this T cell receptor beta chain has more than one count but fewer than ten. Its target is not known. The CDR3 carries no conserved terminal phenylalanine or tryptophan, so it likely arises from a read error. CDR3 length: 13 amino acids. Germline V gives CDR1 MDHEN, CDR2 SYDVKM. The ends were cut back, 2 bases at V and 0 bases at J, with 3 bases in the middle. These data are taken from a study of early T cells in non-severe SARS-CoV-2 infection. General study points: Lookups in VDJdb leaned toward anti-spike CD8 responses and missed private and CD4 specificities.

Each single cDNA molecule received a unique molecular identifier. TCRdb re-analysed the 5' RACE reads in MiXCR, keeping a single row per CDR3 protein. The sample lists tens of thousands of distinct CDR3 sequences, about 11% occurring once. The V call is TRBV28, the J call TRBJ2-3; the D is unclear. The TCR comes from an adult who was a healthcare worker with PCR-confirmed SARS-CoV-2 infection or an uninfected control (not recorded which). Here the sequenced sample was whole blood, taken at baseline. CDR3 DNA sequence: TGTGCCAGCAGTTTAACCAGCACAGATACGCAGTATCTT. It yields the protein CASSLTSTDTQYL.